The 15 T cell receptor beta chains presented below share a single source sample, sequenced in a study of OX40 agonist ivuxolimab in advanced cancers. Measured with immunoSEQ multiplex PCR; TCRdb has only the in-frame clones, and not every one. Found here are around 43,000 clones, 65% to 90% of them singletons; the top ten hold about an eighth. The sample was CD4+ or CD8+ T cells sorted from blood, taken in a trial of the OX40 agonist ivuxolimab. The origin of the receptors is an adult with an advanced solid tumor such as melanoma, head and neck, liver or kidney cancer.

The V call is TRBV29-1, the J call TRBJ2-1; the D is unclear. This CDR3 comprises 15 residues. Germline assignment: CDR1 SQVTM and CDR2 ANQGSEA. V dropped 0 bases and J dropped 2 bases, with 11 bases sitting between them. In nucleotides, the CDR3 is TGCAGCGTTGAAGATCTATTACCTCCCTACAATGAGCAGTTCTTC. Its protein is CSVEDLLPPYNEQFF.

The rearrangement uses TRBV19 and TRBJ2-2; unclear D gene. CDR1 and CDR2 from the germline V gene are LNHDA and SQIVND (reference sequence). This CDR3 is 13 amino acids long. In DNA form, the CDR3 reads TGTGCTGCAACGGACGCCGACACCGGGGAGCTGTTTTTT. It yields the protein CAATDADTGELFF.

V and J are TRBV6-8 and TRBJ2-6, with TRBD1 identical over 8 bases. The CDR3 runs to 19 residues. The junction had 13 bases not matched to a gene; V was cut back by 5 bases and J by 1 base. The germline V gene has CDR1 MNHGY and CDR2 SAAAGT. The CDR3 coding sequence is TGTGCCAGCAGTCGTCGGGGACAGGCCTGGGAGTCTGGGGCCAACGTCCTGACTTTC. It specifies CASSRRGQAWESGANVLTF.

This clone was seen a single time. This chain joins TRBV28 and TRBJ2-7, with D unclear. The germline CDR1 and CDR2 sequences are MDHEN and SYDVKM. V dropped 3 bases and J dropped 3 bases, with 12 bases sitting between them. This CDR3 has 14 amino acids. CDR3 sequence (DNA): TGTGCCAGCAGTTTGGCTAGACGGAGCTACGAGCAGTACTTC. Protein product: CASSLARRSYEQYF.

J is TRBJ1-4 and V is TRBV7-9; D is ambiguous. V gave up 5 bases and J gave up 6 bases, with 16 bases separating them. This CDR3 is 15 amino acids long. Germline V lookup: CDR1 SEHNR, CDR2 FQNEAQ (reference sequence). CDR3 DNA sequence: TGTGCCAGCAGCACTGGGCCGAGGTTAGATGAAAAACTGTTTTTT. Residues: CASSTGPRLDEKLFF. Full variable domain (outside the CDR3, taken from reference TRBV7-9 and TRBJ1-4): DTGVSQNPRHKITKRGQNVTFRCDPISEHNRLYWYRQTLGQGPEFLTYFQNEAQLEKSRLLSDRFSAERPKGSFSTLEIQRTEQGDSAMYLCASSTGPRLDEKLFFGSGTQLSVL.

The chain has TRBV7-9 and TRBJ1-5; 7 bases are a match to TRBD1. J was trimmed by 3 bases and V by 5 bases; bases with no gene match: 4. CDR3 size: 14 residues. CDR1 and CDR2 (germline): SEHNR, FQNEAQ (reference sequence). For the CDR3, the DNA is TGTGCCAGCAGCGGACAGGCTTACAATCAGCCCCAGCATTTT. It encodes CASSGQAYNQPQHF.

This clone is a singleton in its sample. The identical CDR3 is also encoded by other nucleotide sequences in the sample. V gene TRBV7-9 combines with J gene TRBJ2-2; the D gene is possibly TRBD2 (8 bases). Germline lookup yields CDR1 SEHNR and CDR2 FQNEAQ (reference sequence). V lost 5 bases to trimming and J lost 4 bases, with 17 bases between them. This CDR3 contains 16 residues. CDR3 residues: CASSDRAGGATGELFF. The DNA for the CDR3 is TGTGCCAGCAGCGACAGGGCGGGAGGAGCCACCGGGGAGCTGTTTTTT.

This sequence joins TRBV5-4 and TRBJ2-7; D ambiguous. This CDR3 contains 11 residues. Germline V gene sequence: CDR1 SGHNT, CDR2 YYREEE (reference sequence). Trimming took off 0 bases at V and 4 bases at J, with 2 bases between the two ends. CDR3 DNA sequence: TGTGCCAGCAGCTTGGGGTACGAGCAGTACTTC. Translating gives CASSLGYEQYF.

CDR3 region: CASSVGSGSGNEQFF. CDR3 coding DNA: TGTGCCAGCAGTGTAGGTTCGGGTAGCGGGAATGAGCAGTTCTTC. The genes are TRBV6-1 and TRBJ2-1; 7 bases agree with TRBD2. The CDR3 spans 15 residues. J lost 7 bases, V lost 4 bases, and 10 bases had no gene match. In germline, CDR1 is MNHNS, CDR2 SASEGT.

The rearrangement uses TRBV9 and TRBJ2-3; D uncertain. CDR3 length equals 15 residues. Germline CDR1 reads SGDLS; CDR2 reads YYNGEE. Trimming took 6 bases from V and 1 from J, leaving 15 bases between them. The CDR3, as DNA: TGTGCCAGCACCTCGGTTGCGGACCGCACAGATACGCAGTATTTT. This gives the protein CASTSVADRTDTQYF. Based on the CDR3 plus reference TRBV9 and TRBJ2-3, the full variable domain is DSGVTQTPKHLITATGQRVTLRCSPRSGDLSVYWYQQSLDQGLQFLIQYYNGEERAKGNILERFSAQQFPDLHSELNLSSLELGDSALYFCASTSVADRTDTQYFGPGTRLTVL.

This clone was found a few times. The chain couples TRBV7-9 to TRBJ2-7, with 13 bases that match TRBD2. V lost 8 bases, J lost 5 bases, and 9 bases stayed unmatched. Per the germline V gene, CDR1 is SEHNR and CDR2 is FQNEAQ (reference sequence). CDR3 size: 15 residues. The chain's CDR3 is CASGLAGVNKDEQYF. In DNA form, the CDR3 reads TGTGCCAGCGGACTAGCGGGAGTAAACAAGGACGAGCAGTACTTC. The full variable domain, its missing parts supplied by reference TRBV7-9 and TRBJ2-7, is DTGVSQNPRHKITKRGQNVTFRCDPISEHNRLYWYRQTLGQGPEFLTYFQNEAQLEKSRLLSDRFSAERPKGSFSTLEIQRTEQGDSAMYLCASGLAGVNKDEQYFGPGTRLTVT.

The V gene is TRBV2, the J gene TRBJ2-1; D unclear. The CDR3 runs to 17 residues. Germline-derived CDR1 and CDR2 are SNHLY and FYNNEI. The V end lost 0 bases, the J end lost 0 bases, and 12 bases lay between the germline ends. The CDR3 sequence is CASSEAPYVSSYNEQFF. DNA of the CDR3: TGTGCCAGCAGTGAAGCTCCATATGTGAGCTCCTACAATGAGCAGTTCTTC.

V usage is TRBV19 and J usage is TRBJ2-1; the D gene is possibly TRBD2 (6 bases). This CDR3 spans 14 amino acids. Germline V gives CDR1 LNHDA, CDR2 SQIVND (reference sequence). V was pared by 4 bases and J by 7 bases, with 14 bases between. The CDR3 DNA reads as TGTGCCAGTAGTAAGAGGTATGGGGGGAATGAGCAGTTCTTC. Translated, it gives CASSKRYGGNEQFF.

The chain is built from TRBV9 and TRBJ1-3, with D possibly being TRBD1 (5 bases). Looked up from germline, CDR1 is SGDLS and CDR2 is YYNGEE. This CDR3 region has 15 residues. The ends were cut back, 1 base at V and 7 bases at J, with 15 bases in the middle. As DNA, the CDR3 is TGTGCCAGCAGCGTATCAGACCTATCAGGGAACACCATATATTTT. As protein: CASSVSDLSGNTIYF.

V and J are TRBV6-9 and TRBJ2-7; a possible D gene is TRBD1 (6 bases). CDR1 and CDR2 from the germline V gene are MNHGY and SVAAGI. V dropped 5 bases and J dropped 2 bases, with 10 bases sitting between them. The CDR3 is 13 residues long. The CDR3 protein is CASSPDSPYEQYF. In DNA, the CDR3 is TGTGCCAGCAGTCCGGACAGCCCCTACGAGCAGTACTTC.